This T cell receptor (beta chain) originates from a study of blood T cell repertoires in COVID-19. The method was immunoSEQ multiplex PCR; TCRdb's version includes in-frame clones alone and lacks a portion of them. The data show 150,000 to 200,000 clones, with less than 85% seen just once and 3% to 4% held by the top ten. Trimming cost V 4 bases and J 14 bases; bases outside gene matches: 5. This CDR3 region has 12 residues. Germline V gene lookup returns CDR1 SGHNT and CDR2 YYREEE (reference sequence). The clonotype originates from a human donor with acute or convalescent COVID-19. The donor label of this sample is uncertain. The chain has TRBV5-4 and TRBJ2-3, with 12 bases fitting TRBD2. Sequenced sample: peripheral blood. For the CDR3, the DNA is TGTGCCAGCAGCCTGACTAGCGGGGGCTCGTATTTT. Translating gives CASSLTSGGSYF.